This T cell receptor beta chain emerged from a study of a mutant IDH1 vaccine in newly diagnosed glioma. In the study overall: Investigators started vaccination 4-6 weeks after radiotherapy alone, or with temozolomide cycles. Former treatment meant radiotherapy, temozolomide, or both; the majority had gotten both.

The CDR3 is 16 amino acids. The germline gives CDR1 SGHDT, CDR2 YYEEEE. The J segment lost 8 bases and the V segment lost 2 bases, leaving 10 bases of the junction unmatched. Stated time point: week 35, safety follow-up. Each dose delivered 300 ug of mutant IDH1 20-mer peptide subcutaneously with imiquimod. This clone showed up just a few times. Its cognate antigen is unknown. Method: immunoSEQ multiplex PCR; TCRdb's copy keeps in-frame clones and lacks some. The table lists roughly 68,000 clones, about 73% of them singletons, with about 4.9% in the top ten. Sequences were derived from PBMCs, sampled from a glioma patient whose treatment included an IDH1 peptide vaccine. The receptor was isolated from a man aged 45-65 years with glioma. The genes are TRBV5-6 and TRBJ1-4; the match to TRBD1 covers 9 bases. The CDR3 loop is CASSFWVQGAREKLFF. The CDR3 coding sequence is TGTGCCAGCAGCTTCTGGGTACAGGGGGCGCGGGAAAAACTGTTTTTT. Looking up the rest from reference TRBV5-6 and TRBJ1-4 gives the full variable domain: DAGVTQSPTHLIKTRGQQVTLRCSPKSGHDTVSWYQQALGQGPQFIFQYYEEEERQRGNFPDRFSGHQFPNYSSELNVNALLLGDSALYLCASSFWVQGAREKLFFGSGTQLSVL.